These 15 T cell receptor beta chains were all obtained from the same sample, sequenced in a study of chemoradiotherapy in HPV16-positive cancers. Profiling relied on immunoSEQ multiplex PCR, and the TCRdb table lists in-frame clones only, not all of them. Of some 8,900 clones listed, roughly 75% are singletons. This specimen was taken from a patient who underwent chemoradiotherapy. These receptors were taken from a human donor with HPV-associated anogenital cancer.

V and J are TRBV11-2 and TRBJ2-7; D remains unclear. The CDR3 is 12 amino acids. Germline V gene lookup returns CDR1 SGHAT and CDR2 FQNNGV. V was shortened by 6 bases and J by 3 bases, with 9 bases between the two germline ends. CDR3 sequence (DNA): TGTGCCAGCAGACATAGTAGCTACGAGCAGTACTTC. Encoded protein: CASRHSSYEQYF.

The V gene is TRBV28, the J gene TRBJ1-5; 8 positions match TRBD1. The CDR3 has 13 amino acids. The germline V gene encodes CDR1 MDHEN and CDR2 SYDVKM. The junction had 7 bases not matched to a gene; V was cut back by 6 bases and J by 9 bases. CDR3 sequence: CASSRGQDVPQHF. CDR3 DNA sequence: TGTGCCAGCAGCAGGGGGCAGGATGTGCCCCAGCATTTT.

The CDR3, as DNA: TGTGCCAGCAGCTTAATGGGCGTCAAACAAGAGACCCAGTACTTC. It encodes CASSLMGVKQETQYF. The chain employs TRBV11-2 and TRBJ2-5; D gene uncertain. The CDR3 spans 15 residues. CDR1 SGHAT and CDR2 FQNNGV come from the germline V gene. V was cut by 2 bases and J by 2 bases, with 12 bases left in between.

V gene TRBV28 combines with J gene TRBJ2-7, with D hard to call. The V gene lost 3 bases and the J gene lost 0 bases, with 12 bases spanning the gap. The CDR3 runs to 15 residues. CDR1 is MDHEN and CDR2 is SYDVKM in the germline V gene. The CDR3 DNA sequence: TGTGCCAGCAGTTTTAGGTCATGGGACTCCTACGAGCAGTACTTC. Residues: CASSFRSWDSYEQYF.

The rearrangement links TRBV19 to TRBJ2-1, with 9 bases that match TRBD2. V trimming: 6 bases; J trimming: 8 bases; junction bases outside the gene matches: 8. This CDR3 spans 14 amino acids. Germline CDR1 and CDR2: LNHDA and SQIVND (reference sequence). The CDR3, as DNA: TGTGCCAGTAGCATCGCTAGCGGGAAATATGAGCAGTTCTTC. Protein: CASSIASGKYEQFF.

The chain is built from TRBV5-1 and TRBJ2-7; 7 positions agree with TRBD1. Germline CDR1 is SGHRS and CDR2 is YFSETQ. The CDR3 runs 13 residues. Trimming removed 3 bases from V and 2 bases from J; junction bases left unmatched: 2. The CDR3 sequence: CASSWDRTYEQYF. DNA for the CDR3: TGCGCCAGCAGCTGGGACAGAACCTACGAGCAGTACTTC.

The chain joins TRBV5-4 to TRBJ1-6; D ambiguous. V was cut by 1 base and J by 7 bases, with 12 bases left in between. This CDR3 contains 15 residues. Germline loops: CDR1 SGHNT, CDR2 YYREEE (reference sequence). CDR3 DNA sequence: TGTGCCAGCAGCTTGTTTTTCCCGGGGAATTCACCCCTCCACTTT. As protein: CASSLFFPGNSPLHF.

The CDR3: CASSSDRGFGYGYTF. The CDR3, as DNA: TGCGCCAGCAGCTCCGACAGGGGTTTTGGGTATGGCTACACCTTC. This chain connects TRBV5-1 to TRBJ1-2, with 8 nucleotides matching TRBD1. Germline V gene sequence: CDR1 SGHRS, CDR2 YFSETQ. CDR3 length: 15 residues. Unmatched junction bases numbered 9, after V lost 3 bases and J lost 5 bases.

CDR3 amino acids: CASSYSMRQAKETQYF. Here the CDR3 DNA reads TGTGCCAGCAGTTACTCGATGCGGCAAGCCAAAGAGACCCAGTACTTC. The genes are TRBV6-5 and TRBJ2-5; the D is unclear. The V and J ends lost 0 bases and 3 bases respectively, with 14 bases between them. Per germline, CDR1 MNHEY and CDR2 SVGAGI. The CDR3 contains 16 residues.

This chain uses TRBV9 with TRBJ1-2; perhaps TRBD1 as D (6 bases). CDR1 and CDR2 from the germline V gene are SGDLS and YYNGEE. The CDR3 runs to 15 residues. V was shortened by 3 bases and J by 4 bases, with 16 bases between the two germline ends. The CDR3, as DNA: TGTGCCAGCAGCGGCGGAGTAGGGGGACGCTATGGCTACACCTTC. This codes for CASSGGVGGRYGYTF.

This chain connects TRBV11-2 to TRBJ1-1; no clear D gene. CDR3 length equals 14 residues. Per germline, CDR1 SGHAT and CDR2 FQNNGV. V was shortened by 4 bases and J by 2 bases, with 11 bases between the two germline ends. CDR3 nucleotide sequence: TGTGCCAGCAGCTCAAACTGGCGTAACACTGAAGCTTTCTTT. It translates to CASSSNWRNTEAFF.

This clone was observed a few times. This rearrangement joins TRBV19 to TRBJ1-5; TRBD1 aligns across 8 bases. CDR3 length: 14 residues. Trimming took 7 bases from V and 6 from J; bases not matched to a gene: 8. Germline assignment: CDR1 LNHDA and CDR2 SQIVND (reference sequence). The DNA of the CDR3 is TGTGCCAGTAACAGAGACAGGGGAAGTCAGCCCCAGCATTTT. Residues: CASNRDRGSQPQHF.

The V and J genes are TRBV7-9 and TRBJ1-3, with 8 nucleotides matching TRBD1. This CDR3 contains 15 residues. Losses at the gene ends were 7 bases for V and 3 bases for J; bases not matched to a gene: 8. CDR1 SEHNR and CDR2 FQNEAQ come from the germline V gene (reference sequence). CDR3 bases: TGTGCCAGCACCGATCAGGGGGCGCGTGGAAACACCATATATTTT. Encoded protein: CASTDQGARGNTIYF.

The V and J genes are TRBV28 and TRBJ2-7; 8 positions match TRBD2. This CDR3 contains 13 residues. V trimming: 6 bases; J trimming: 2 bases; junction bases outside the gene matches: 3. Germline V gene lookup returns CDR1 MDHEN and CDR2 SYDVKM. The CDR3 sequence is CASRISGAYEQYF. CDR3 DNA: TGTGCCAGCAGGATTAGCGGGGCCTACGAGCAGTACTTC.

The CDR3 here is CASSPRSTGYEQYF. The CDR3 DNA sequence: TGTGCCAGCAGCCCCCGGTCGACAGGGTACGAGCAGTACTTC. This sequence joins TRBV11-2 and TRBJ2-7; 7 nucleotides agree with TRBD1. The CDR3 is 14 amino acids. CDR1 and CDR2 (germline): SGHAT, FQNNGV. V was pared by 5 bases and J by 4 bases, with 8 bases of the junction left unmatched.